These 28 T cell receptor beta chains share one sample of origin, sequenced in a study of blood T cell repertoires in COVID-19 (dated by TCRdb to the early 2020s). Libraries came from the immunoSEQ multiplex PCR assay. The source is immuneACCESS, and TCRdb retained only in-frame sequences with V and J called. Part of the clones is not carried over; for the studies checked, unresolved V genes explain less than half of this, and the remainder is unexplained. The sample yields roughly 130,000 clones; 60% to 85% were counted once. Around a sixth of the sample comes from the top ten. The sequenced material came from peripheral blood. The receptor source for this set is a man in his forties or fifties with acute or convalescent COVID-19.

This chain uses TRBV29-1 with TRBJ2-2; perhaps TRBD2 as D (6 bases). The CDR3 runs 15 residues. Germline V lookup: CDR1 SQVTM, CDR2 ANQGSEA. V was cut by 7 bases and J by 1 base, with 16 bases left in between. In DNA, the CDR3 is TGCAGCGGCCGTCTCGGGGGAATGAACACCGGGGAGCTGTTTTTT. Residues: CSGRLGGMNTGELFF.

This chain uses TRBV30 with TRBJ2-7; the D gene is possibly TRBD1 (6 bases). CDR1 is GTSNPN and CDR2 is SVGIG in the germline V gene (reference sequence). Trimming removed 2 bases from V and 5 bases from J, with 10 bases in between. The CDR3 is 12 residues long. CDR3: CAWSRGFDEQYV. The CDR3 DNA reads TGTGCCTGGAGTAGGGGGTTTGACGAGCAGTACGTC.

This rearrangement joins TRBV11-2 to TRBJ1-2, with 8 positions matching TRBD1. This CDR3 has 15 amino acids. Germline CDR1 is SGHAT and CDR2 is FQNNGV. The V segment lost 3 bases and the J segment 0 bases; nucleotides outside the gene matches: 3. The CDR3 DNA reads as TGTGCCAGCAGCTTCCAACAGGGGGCTAACTATGGCTACACCTTC. Translation: CASSFQQGANYGYTF.

This chain joins TRBV30 and TRBJ1-2; D possibly corresponds to TRBD1 (5 bases). Germline CDR1 GTSNPN, CDR2 SVGIG (reference sequence). Trimming pared 4 bases from V and 5 bases from J, leaving 20 bases between. CDR3 length: 15 amino acids. The CDR3 DNA reads as TGTGCCTGGACTGCGGGACGGACGGGAGTGTATGGCTACACCTTC. As protein: CAWTAGRTGVYGYTF.

The CDR3 DNA reads as TGTGCCAGCAAGATGGGCTCCTTGGGAAAACTGTTTTTT. This sequence encodes CASKMGSLGKLFF. This chain joins TRBV12-3 or TRBV12-4 and TRBJ1-4; D gene unclear. The CDR3 extends over 13 amino acids. V lost 7 bases and J lost 10, with 16 bases in between.

The chain combines TRBV7-9 with TRBJ1-6, with 7 bases fitting TRBD1. Germline V gives CDR1 SEHNR, CDR2 FQNEAQ (reference sequence). CDR3 length equals 18 residues. After removal of 3 bases from V and 2 bases from J, the junction contained 10 bases not matched to a gene. Written as DNA, the CDR3 is TGTGCCAGCAGCTTTAAAAAGGGGGCCTTAACCTATAATTCACCCCTCCACTTT. Protein: CASSFKKGALTYNSPLHF.

This chain connects TRBV6-4 to TRBJ2-2, with D maybe TRBD1 (6 bases). Germline CDR1 and CDR2: MRHNA and SNTAGT. There are 13 residues in the CDR3. Trimming took 6 bases from V and 5 from J, leaving 10 bases between them. The CDR3 coding sequence is TGTGCCAGCAGCGGACAGCCTACCGGGGAGCTGTTTTTT. Translation: CASSGQPTGELFF.

This chain links TRBV5-1 with TRBJ2-5; TRBD2 aligns across 14 bases. The junction had 3 bases not matched to a gene; V was cut back by 3 bases and J by 2 bases. Per germline, CDR1 SGHRS and CDR2 YFSETQ. This CDR3 has 16 residues. The CDR3 is CASSSGTSGGQETQYF. The CDR3 bases are TGCGCCAGCAGCTCGGGGACTAGCGGGGGTCAAGAGACCCAGTACTTC.

This clone showed up just once. The chain couples TRBV30 to TRBJ1-2; D uncertain. The germline V gene encodes CDR1 GTSNPN and CDR2 SVGIG (reference sequence). V was trimmed by 4 bases and J by 3 bases, leaving 15 bases between them. This CDR3 comprises 14 residues. This CDR3 is CAWTRGLEDYGYTF. The CDR3 DNA is TGTGCCTGGACCCGAGGGTTGGAAGACTATGGCTACACCTTC.

The chain uses TRBV9 and TRBJ2-2, with 9 bases fitting TRBD2. This CDR3 has 15 amino acids. CDR1 is SGDLS and CDR2 is YYNGEE in the germline V gene. The V gene end was trimmed by 0 bases and the J gene end by 7 bases; junction bases not matched to a gene: 4. CDR3 sequence reads: CASSVVAGGLGELFF. The CDR3 region has the DNA TGTGCCAGCAGCGTAGTTGCGGGGGGGCTCGGGGAGCTGTTTTTT.

The chain is built from TRBV7-2 and TRBJ2-2, with 8 nucleotides matching TRBD2. This CDR3 is built from 15 residues. The junction had 9 bases not matched to a gene; V was cut back by 7 bases and J by 5 bases. The germline V gene encodes CDR1 SGHTA and CDR2 FQGNSA. CDR3: CASTPLREGTGELFF. The DNA for the CDR3 is TGTGCCAGCACCCCCTTACGGGAGGGAACCGGGGAGCTGTTTTTT.

The V gene is TRBV19, the J gene TRBJ2-3; 9 bases are shared with TRBD1. V lost 8 bases and J lost 2; bases outside the gene matches: 5. Germline values: CDR1 LNHDA, CDR2 SQIVND (reference sequence). This CDR3 is 14 amino acids long. The CDR3 region has the DNA TGTGCCAGTGGACAGGGGTTCGACACAGATACGCAGTATTTT. It translates to CASGQGFDTDTQYF. Supplemented by reference TRBV19 and TRBJ2-3, the full variable domain reads DGGITQSPKYLFRKEGQNVTLSCEQNLNHDAMYWYRQDPGQGLRLIYYSQIVNDFQKGDIAEGYSVSREKKESFPLTVTSAQKNPTAFYLCASGQGFDTDTQYFGPGTRLTVL.

This sequence joins TRBV5-1 and TRBJ2-7, with 9 bases fitting TRBD1. The CDR3 is made up of 13 amino acids. The germline CDR1 and CDR2 sequences are SGHRS and YFSETQ. V trimming: 3 bases; J trimming: 6 bases; junction bases outside the gene matches: 4. The CDR3 coding sequence is TGCGCCAGCAGCTCCGGGACAGGGCTCGAGCAGTACTTC. This sequence encodes CASSSGTGLEQYF. The entire variable domain, with the rest obtained from reference TRBV5-1 and TRBJ2-7, is as follows: KAGVTQTPRYLIKTRGQQVTLSCSPISGHRSVSWYQQTPGQGLQFLFEYFSETQRNKGNFPGRFSGRQFSNSRSEMNVSTLELGDSALYLCASSSGTGLEQYFGPGTRLTVT.

The chain combines TRBV6-5 with TRBJ2-1; 10 bases are a match to TRBD2. Germline loops: CDR1 MNHEY, CDR2 SVGAGI. The CDR3 runs 15 residues. With V trimmed by 6 bases and J by 8 bases, 10 bases remained unmatched. CDR3 DNA sequence: TGTGCCAGCAGCCCCGGTACTAGCGGGGTAGATGAGCAGTTCTTC. It encodes CASSPGTSGVDEQFF.

CDR3 coding DNA: TGTGCCAGCAGCCAAGTCCCCGGCACAGGTGAAGCTTTCTTT. It yields the protein CASSQVPGTGEAFF. The chain joins TRBV3-1 (or the pseudogene TRBV3-2) to TRBJ1-1, with D possibly being TRBD1 (5 bases). In germline, CDR1 is LGHDT, CDR2 YNNKEL (reference sequence). This CDR3 spans 14 amino acids. V lost 1 base, J lost 7 bases, and 13 bases lay in between.

This clone was seen ten or more times. The chain links TRBV5-1 to TRBJ1-4, with a tentative D call TRBD1 (6 bases). This CDR3 is 14 amino acids long. The ends were cut back, 3 bases at V and 7 bases at J, with 13 bases in the middle. Germline-derived CDR1 and CDR2 are SGHRS and YFSETQ. The CDR3 region has the DNA TGCGCCAGCAGCTCAACAGGGTGGGGTGAAAAACTGTTTTTT. It specifies CASSSTGWGEKLFF.

A few counts support this clone. The rearrangement joins TRBV18 to TRBJ2-3, with 15 bases lining up with TRBD2. CDR1 is KGHSH and CDR2 is LQKENI in the germline V gene. This CDR3 has 15 residues. Unmatched junction bases numbered 9, after V lost 6 bases and J lost 11 bases. CDR3 sequence reads: CASSPGLAGGRGQYF. For the CDR3, the DNA is TGTGCCAGCTCGCCGGGACTAGCGGGGGGCCGCGGGCAGTATTTT.

This sequence joins TRBV12-3 or TRBV12-4 and TRBJ1-2, with 9 positions matching TRBD1. The CDR3 consists of 13 residues. Unmatched junction bases numbered 3, after V lost 6 bases and J lost 4 bases. The DNA of the CDR3 is TGTGCCAGCAGGACAGGGGGGACCTATGGCTACACCTTC. Its protein product is CASRTGGTYGYTF.

The V call is TRBV2, the J call TRBJ1-1; TRBD1 is a possible D gene (5 bases). The CDR3 is made up of 14 amino acids. Germline CDR1 is SNHLY and CDR2 is FYNNEI. V lost 1 base, J lost 6 bases, and 12 bases lay in between. As DNA, the CDR3 is TGTGCCAGCAGTGAAGAATGGTCAGGGTCTGAAGCTTTCTTT. Translated: CASSEEWSGSEAFF.

This clone was observed once. The chain carries TRBV4-2 and TRBJ1-5; possible D gene TRBD1, 5 bases. Trimming stripped 0 bases from V and 2 bases from J, with 14 bases between. The germline gives CDR1 LGHNA, CDR2 YNFKEQ. This CDR3 has 17 amino acids. The CDR3 is CASSQELGGTGNQPQHF. In nucleotides, the CDR3 is TGTGCCAGCAGCCAAGAATTGGGGGGTACGGGCAATCAGCCCCAGCATTTT.

This chain joins TRBV2 and TRBJ1-2, with TRBD1 identical over 8 bases. The CDR3 consists of 15 residues. CDR1 is SNHLY and CDR2 is FYNNEI in the germline V gene. V was pared by 6 bases and J by 3 bases, with 9 bases of the junction left unmatched. DNA for the CDR3: TGTGCCAGCAGCATGGGGACAGGCGAATACTATGGCTACACCTTC. This gives the protein CASSMGTGEYYGYTF.

The genes are TRBV4-1 and TRBJ1-6; D perhaps matches TRBD1 (6 bases). CDR1 MGHRA and CDR2 YSYEKL come from the germline V gene. Trimming stripped 4 bases from V and 6 bases from J, with 10 bases between. This CDR3 is 14 amino acids long. The CDR3 loop is CASSPGQTNSPLHF. In DNA, the CDR3 is TGCGCCAGCAGCCCCGGACAGACTAATTCACCCCTCCACTTT.

The gene calls are TRBV30 and TRBJ1-2; 7 positions agree with TRBD1. V was clipped by 3 bases and J by 4 bases; unmatched bases: 11. There are 15 residues in the CDR3. Germline V CDR1 and CDR2: GTSNPN, SVGIG (reference sequence). CDR3 DNA sequence: TGTGCCTGGAGGCCCAGACAGGGAAGCGCCTATGGCTACACCTTC. Its protein is CAWRPRQGSAYGYTF.

V usage is TRBV20-1 and J usage is TRBJ2-1; D remains unclear. Germline assignment: CDR1 DFQATT and CDR2 SNEGSKA (reference sequence). V was shortened by 6 bases and J by 6 bases, with 6 bases between the two germline ends. The CDR3 runs to 10 residues. CDR3 protein: CSAVGNEQFF. The CDR3, as DNA: TGCAGTGCAGTCGGCAATGAGCAGTTCTTC.

This clone turned up a few times. The chain carries TRBV5-4 and TRBJ2-2; possible D gene TRBD1, 6 bases. Between the trimmed V and J ends, which lost 0 bases and 4 bases, there was a span of 13 bases. CDR1 is SGHNT, CDR2 YYREEE, per germline (reference sequence). CDR3 size: 16 residues. In DNA form, the CDR3 reads TGTGCCAGCAGCTTGGGCACAGGGCCGGGCACCGGGGAGCTGTTTTTT. Translating it yields CASSLGTGPGTGELFF.

This chain links TRBV6-1 with TRBJ1-1, with 7 bases fitting TRBD1. The ends lost 1 base at V and 11 bases at J; junction bases unmatched: 7. Germline assignment: CDR1 MNHNS and CDR2 SASEGT. The CDR3 has 13 residues. The CDR3 nucleotides read TGTGCCAGCAGTGAAGAGAGGGGGCAGGAGGCTTTCTTT. Its translation is CASSEERGQEAFF.

The rearrangement uses TRBV11-2 and TRBJ2-2; 10 positions agree with TRBD1. CDR3 length equals 19 residues. V gave up 2 bases and J gave up 3 bases; unmatched junction bases: 12. Germline loops: CDR1 SGHAT, CDR2 FQNNGV. The CDR3 loop is CASSLKVPGQGSYTGELFF. DNA of the CDR3: TGTGCCAGCAGCTTAAAGGTCCCGGGACAGGGGTCTTACACCGGGGAGCTGTTTTTT.

V is TRBV6-6 and J is TRBJ1-2; 8 bases are shared with TRBD1. The CDR3 extends over 15 amino acids. The germline V gene encodes CDR1 MNHNY and CDR2 SVGAGI (reference sequence). J gave up 7 bases and V 2 bases, and 9 bases lay outside the gene matches. The CDR3 coding sequence is TGTGCCAGCAGTTACGCTACGGGACAGGCCGGTGGCTACACCTTC. Translating it yields CASSYATGQAGGYTF.